Sequencing of this T cell receptor (beta chain) was carried out in a study of cytomegalovirus exposure and HLA in healthy donors. Study-wide results and caveats: A list of around 160 TCR beta chains associated with cytomegalovirus was given. In an earlier analysis, in roughly 600 donors, most V segments appeared productive either ~90% or ~30% of the time.

The CDR3 runs to 15 residues. The junction had 4 bases not matched to a gene; V was cut back by 0 bases and J by 2 bases. Germline V gene data show CDR1 as SGHNT and CDR2 as YYREEE (reference sequence). In the PCR, 60 Vbeta and 13 Jbeta primers were used. Method: immunoSEQ multiplex PCR; TCRdb's copy keeps in-frame clones and lacks some. The sample holds around 130,000 clones; more than 8% are singletons and the top ten take under 7%. Comment on this clone: Antigen specificity is unknown.

The sequenced material came from PBMCs. The receptor comes from a man aged 40-49 years in good health and CMV-seronegative. The rearrangement links TRBV5-4 to TRBJ2-5; 7 nucleotides line up with TRBD1. Here the CDR3 DNA reads TGTGCCAGCAGCTTGGATTCGGGACAGCAAGAGACCCAGTACTTC. Translated, it gives CASSLDSGQQETQYF.